Listed below are T cell receptor beta chains from one sample, sequenced in a study of T cells after posttransplantation cyclophosphamide. Sequenced by immunoSEQ multiplex PCR; TCRdb stores in-frame clones only, minus some. The record shows roughly 40,000 clones for this sample, with no singletons present. The specimen sequenced was PBMCs. The receptors originated from a woman between 50 and 59 years old in good health and a related stem cell transplant donor. Both conserved end residues are part of each CDR3. D genes are given only for firm matches. Clone sizes are shown as how often the clone was seen (once, few, many) or a class if it is expanded.

CDR3 length: 15; D gene: TRBD1; J gene: TRBJ1-1; V gene: TRBV5-1; clone size: many; CDR3 DNA: TGCGCCAGCAGCCACGGGACAGGGGCTGGAACTGAAGCTTTCTTT; CDR3 protein: CASSHGTGAGTEAFF
CDR3 length: 15; D gene: NA; J gene: TRBJ2-7; V gene: TRBV11-1; clone size: many; CDR3 DNA: TGTGCCAGCAGCTTGGAACGGGGTACGGGGGACGAGCAGTACTTC; CDR3 protein: CASSLERGTGDEQYF
CDR3 length: 18; D gene: TRBD1; J gene: TRBJ2-6; V gene: TRBV9; clone size: many; CDR3 DNA: TGTGTCGGAGTTTCGAGGACAGGGGTCCTATCTGGGGCCAACGTCCTGACTTTC; CDR3 protein: CVGVSRTGVLSGANVLTF
CDR3 length: 17; D gene: TRBD2; J gene: TRBJ2-5; V gene: TRBV5-1; clone size: many; CDR3 DNA: TGCGCCAGCAGCCCCCTGGGACTAGCGGGGGCCCAAGAGACCCAGTACTTC; CDR3 protein: CASSPLGLAGAQETQYF
CDR3 length: 17; D gene: NA; J gene: TRBJ2-3; V gene: TRBV11-2; clone size: many; CDR3 DNA: TGTGCCAGCAGCTTAGATTACGGGATGAAATACACAGATACGCAGTATTTT; CDR3 protein: CASSLDYGMKYTDTQYF
CDR3 length: 11; D gene: TRBD1; J gene: TRBJ2-6; V gene: TRBV5-1; clone size: many; CDR3 DNA: TGCGCCAGCAGCTTGGAGGGACAGGTTACTTTC; CDR3 protein: CASSLEGQVTF
CDR3 length: 17; D gene: TRBD1; J gene: TRBJ1-1; V gene: TRBV28; clone size: many; CDR3 DNA: TGTGCCAGCCGAGGGGCAGACAGGGGGCGAAGAGACACTGAAGCTTTCTTT; CDR3 protein: CASRGADRGRRDTEAFF
CDR3 length: 19; D gene: TRBD2; J gene: TRBJ2-1; V gene: TRBV19; clone size: many; CDR3 DNA: TGTGCCAGTACCGTAAGAAGCGGGGGGACCAAGAGCTCCTACAATGAGCAGTTCTTC; CDR3 protein: CASTVRSGGTKSSYNEQFF
CDR3 length: 16; D gene: TRBD1; J gene: TRBJ1-3; V gene: TRBV19; clone size: many; CDR3 DNA: TGTGCCAGTAAACGGTATCGGGACAGCTCTGGAAACACCATATATTTT; CDR3 protein: CASKRYRDSSGNTIYF
CDR3 length: 16; D gene: NA; J gene: TRBJ1-5; V gene: TRBV11-3; clone size: many; CDR3 DNA: TGTGCCAGCAGCCCGGCAGGCAGGGTCCATGATCAGCCCCAGCATTTT; CDR3 protein: CASSPAGRVHDQPQHF
CDR3 length: 15; D gene: NA; J gene: TRBJ2-6; V gene: TRBV6-6; clone size: many; CDR3 DNA: TGTGCCAGCAGTACCGCCGGGGAAGGGGCCAACGTCCTGACTTTC; CDR3 protein: CASSTAGEGANVLTF
CDR3 length: 23; D gene: TRBD2; J gene: TRBJ2-3; V gene: TRBV6-1; clone size: few; CDR3 DNA: TGTGCCAGCAGTGAACCGGGACTAGCGGGCCTCAACCTCCCCCTGACTAGCACAGATACGCAGTATTTT; CDR3 protein: CASSEPGLAGLNLPLTSTDTQYF
CDR3 length: 16; D gene: TRBD1; J gene: TRBJ1-2; V gene: TRBV6-1; clone size: many; CDR3 DNA: TGTGCCAGCAGTGCCCACGGGGGACAGGGGGCCTATGGCTACACCTTC; CDR3 protein: CASSAHGGQGAYGYTF
CDR3 length: 15; D gene: TRBD1; J gene: TRBJ2-7; V gene: TRBV5-1; clone size: many; CDR3 DNA: TGCGCCAGCAGCTGGGGGACAGGGTCCACCTACGAGCAGTACTTC; CDR3 protein: CASSWGTGSTYEQYF
CDR3 length: 13; D gene: NA; J gene: TRBJ1-4; V gene: TRBV5-1; clone size: many; CDR3 DNA: TGCGCCAGCAGCTCCTTCCCTAATGAAAAACTGTTTTTT; CDR3 protein: CASSSFPNEKLFF